This T cell receptor (beta chain) was captured by sequencing in a study of blood T cell repertoires in COVID-19. Background on the study: Researchers got acute and convalescent COVID-19 samples from the United States, Italy and Spain.

The CDR3 sequence is 16 residues long. The V segment lost 3 bases and the J segment 2 bases; nucleotides outside the gene matches: 6. Germline V lookup: CDR1 SGHTA, CDR2 FQGNSA. In the original analysis: The assay estimated nucleated cells by amplifying reference gene primers. Using immunoSEQ multiplex PCR, the repertoire was profiled, and TCRdb retains in-frame clones only, with some absent. The V and J calls and clone size were taken over from that table, and D and trimming were inferred from the DNA. The data show about 300,000 clones, over 80% seen once. The sample comprised peripheral blood. This sequence joins TRBV7-2 and TRBJ2-1; 8 bases fit TRBD2. The clonotype was recovered from a woman aged 50 to 60 with COVID-19, enrolled during active disease. The CDR3 reads CASSFKSGSPYNEQFF. CDR3 bases: TGTGCCAGCAGCTTTAAAAGCGGGAGTCCCTACAATGAGCAGTTCTTC.